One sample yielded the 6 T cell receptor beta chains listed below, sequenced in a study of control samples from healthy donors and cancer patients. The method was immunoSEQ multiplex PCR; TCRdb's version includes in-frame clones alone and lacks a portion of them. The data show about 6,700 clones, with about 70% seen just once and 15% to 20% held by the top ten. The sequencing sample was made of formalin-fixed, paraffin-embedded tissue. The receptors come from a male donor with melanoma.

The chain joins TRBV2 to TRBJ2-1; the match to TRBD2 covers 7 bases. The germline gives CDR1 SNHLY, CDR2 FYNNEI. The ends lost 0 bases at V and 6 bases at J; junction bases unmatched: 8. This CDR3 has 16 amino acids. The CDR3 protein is CASSEAYGGGANEQFF. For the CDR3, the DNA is TGTGCCAGCAGTGAAGCGTATGGCGGGGGTGCCAATGAGCAGTTCTTC.

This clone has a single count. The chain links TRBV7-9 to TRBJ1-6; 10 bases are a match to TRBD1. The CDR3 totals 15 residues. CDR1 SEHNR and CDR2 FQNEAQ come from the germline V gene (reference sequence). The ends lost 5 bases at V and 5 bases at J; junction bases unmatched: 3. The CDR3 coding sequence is TGTGCCAGCAGCCGGGGGACAGGGGATAATTCACCCCTCCACTTT. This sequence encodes CASSRGTGDNSPLHF.

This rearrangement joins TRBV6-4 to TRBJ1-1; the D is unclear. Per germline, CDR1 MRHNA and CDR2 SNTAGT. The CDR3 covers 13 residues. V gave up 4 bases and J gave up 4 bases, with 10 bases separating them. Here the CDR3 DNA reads TGTGCCAGCAGTGGTGGGTACGGCACTGAAGCTTTCTTT. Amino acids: CASSGGYGTEAFF.

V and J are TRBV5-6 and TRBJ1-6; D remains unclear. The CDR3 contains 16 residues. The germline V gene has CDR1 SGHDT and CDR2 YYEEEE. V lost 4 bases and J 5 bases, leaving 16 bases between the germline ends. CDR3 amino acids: CASSPLGRLHNSPLHF. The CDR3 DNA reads TGTGCCAGCAGCCCCCTAGGCAGGCTGCATAATTCACCCCTCCACTTT. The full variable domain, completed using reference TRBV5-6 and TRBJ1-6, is DAGVTQSPTHLIKTRGQQVTLRCSPKSGHDTVSWYQQALGQGPQFIFQYYEEEERQRGNFPDRFSGHQFPNYSSELNVNALLLGDSALYLCASSPLGRLHNSPLHFGNGTRLTVT.

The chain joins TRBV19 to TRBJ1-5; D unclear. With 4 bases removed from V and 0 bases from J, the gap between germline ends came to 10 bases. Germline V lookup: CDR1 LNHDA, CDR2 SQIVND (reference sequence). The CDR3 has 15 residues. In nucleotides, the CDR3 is TGTGCCAGTAGTACCCGGACGGATAGCAATCAGCCCCAGCATTTT. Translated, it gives CASSTRTDSNQPQHF.

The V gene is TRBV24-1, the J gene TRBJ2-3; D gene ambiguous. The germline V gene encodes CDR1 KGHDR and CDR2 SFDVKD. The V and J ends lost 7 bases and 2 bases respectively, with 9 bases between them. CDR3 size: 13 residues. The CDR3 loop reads CATRSPYTDTQYF. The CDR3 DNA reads TGTGCCACCAGAAGCCCTTACACAGATACGCAGTATTTT.